The rows below give T cell receptor beta chains drawn from one sample of a study of blood T cell repertoires in COVID-19. Clones were read by immunoSEQ multiplex PCR, and TCRdb kept only the in-frame ones, dropping some. Here the sample spans 140,000 or so clones, roughly 80% being singletons. Sequenced input: peripheral blood. Receptors originate from a woman older than 75 with acute or convalescent COVID-19. The CDR3 runs from the conserved cysteine through the conserved F or W. Fields, in order: clone size, J gene, V gene, D gene, CDR3 DNA, CDR3 protein. A D gene is named only where the DNA matches it firmly. Size tells how often a clone was seen (once, few, many) or the class of an expanded clone, and some rows leave it out.

once	TRBJ1-2	TRBV6-5	.	TGTGCCAGCAGTTACTCCCCCGGGGGGAGGATTAGTGGCTACACCTTC	CASSYSPGGRISGYTF
.	TRBJ1-1	TRBV7-9	TRBD1	TGTGCCAGCAGCTACCCGGGACAGGGGCGGGTGAATGAAGCTTTCTTT	CASSYPGQGRVNEAFF
.	TRBJ1-2	TRBV7-8	TRBD1	TGTGCCAGCAGCCGGCCTAGGACGGGACAGGGGGGCGCCTATGGCTACACCTTC	CASSRPRTGQGGAYGYTF
.	TRBJ2-2	TRBV4-3	.	TGCGCCAGCAGCCAAGCATTACTCCACCCCGGGGAGCTGTTTTTT	CASSQALLHPGELFF
few	TRBJ1-4	TRBV6-1	.	TGTGCCAGCAGTGGCACGTCGCCCCCAGACAGGTCGGGAGAAAAACTGTTTTTT	CASSGTSPPDRSGEKLFF
.	TRBJ2-3	TRBV30	TRBD2	TGTGCCGGGGGGGTTGGTACGCAGTATTTT	CAGGVGTQYF
.	TRBJ2-7	TRBV7-2	.	TGTGCCAGCAGCCTCGCCGGAGGTGACTACGAGCAGTACTTC	CASSLAGGDYEQYF
.	TRBJ1-1	TRBV5-1	.	TGCGCCAGCAGCCCGACAGGGAACACTGAAGCTTTCTTT	CASSPTGNTEAFF
.	TRBJ1-1	TRBV7-9	.	TGTGCCAGCACCTCTTACGAGGTAACGAACACTGAAGCTTTCTTT	CASTSYEVTNTEAFF
.	TRBJ2-2	TRBV9	.	TGTGCCAGCAGCGTAGGTGGCACATACACCGGGGAGCTGTTTTTT	CASSVGGTYTGELFF
.	TRBJ2-7	TRBV14	.	TGTGCCAGCAGCCAAAGCCGACCCGGATTACGGAGCTCCTACGAGCAGTACTTC	CASSQSRPGLRSSYEQYF
.	TRBJ1-1	TRBV6-6	.	TGTGCCAGCAGTTACTCAAAGGGGTACACTGAAGCTTTCTTT	CASSYSKGYTEAFF
.	TRBJ2-1	TRBV11-2	TRBD1	TGTGCCAGCAGCTTAGGAAGAGGGGGCCCCTACAATGAGCAGTTCTTC	CASSLGRGGPYNEQFF